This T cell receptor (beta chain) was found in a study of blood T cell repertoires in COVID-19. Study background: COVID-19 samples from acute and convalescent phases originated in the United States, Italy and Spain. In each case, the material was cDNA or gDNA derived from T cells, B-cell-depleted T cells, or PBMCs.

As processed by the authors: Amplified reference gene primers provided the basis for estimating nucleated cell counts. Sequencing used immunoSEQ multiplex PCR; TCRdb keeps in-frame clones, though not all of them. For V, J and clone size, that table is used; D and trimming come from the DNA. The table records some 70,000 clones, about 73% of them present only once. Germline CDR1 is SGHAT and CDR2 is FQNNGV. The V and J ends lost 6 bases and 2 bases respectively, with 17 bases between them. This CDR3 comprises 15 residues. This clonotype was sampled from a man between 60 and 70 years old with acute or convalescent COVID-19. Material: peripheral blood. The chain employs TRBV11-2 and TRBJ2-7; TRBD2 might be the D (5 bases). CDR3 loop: CASRSGPTSAYEQYF. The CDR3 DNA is TGTGCCAGCAGGTCCGGGCCAACTAGTGCCTACGAGCAGTACTTC. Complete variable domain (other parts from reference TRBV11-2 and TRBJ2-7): EAGVAQSPRYKIIEKRQSVAFWCNPISGHATLYWYQQILGQGPKLLIQFQNNGVVDDSQLPKDRFSAERLKGVDSTLKIQPAKLEDSAVYLCASRSGPTSAYEQYFGPGTRLTVT.